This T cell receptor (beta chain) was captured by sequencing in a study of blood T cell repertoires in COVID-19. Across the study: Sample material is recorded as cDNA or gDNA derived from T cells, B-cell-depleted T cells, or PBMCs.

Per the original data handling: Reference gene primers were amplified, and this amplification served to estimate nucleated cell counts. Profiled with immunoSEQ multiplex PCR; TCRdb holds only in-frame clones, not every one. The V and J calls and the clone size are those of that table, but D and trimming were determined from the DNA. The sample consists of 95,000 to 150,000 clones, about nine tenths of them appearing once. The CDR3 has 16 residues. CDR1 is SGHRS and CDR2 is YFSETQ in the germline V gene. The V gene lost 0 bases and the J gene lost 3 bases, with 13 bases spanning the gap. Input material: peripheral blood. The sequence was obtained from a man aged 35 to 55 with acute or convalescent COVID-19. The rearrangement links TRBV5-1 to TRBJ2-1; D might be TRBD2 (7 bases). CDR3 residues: CASSLGGGTHYNEQFF. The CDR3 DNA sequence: TGCGCCAGCAGCTTGGGGGGGGGCACCCACTACAATGAGCAGTTCTTC.